The source of this T cell receptor beta chain is a study of neurological immune-mediated disorders (dated by TCRdb to about 2019). Study-wide context: Of the roughly 34 multiple sclerosis patients, approximately 31 had relapsing-remitting MS and 3 had secondary progressive MS. Alongside PBMC samples, the set of about 97 TCR-beta libraries contained longitudinal samples, technical triplicates, and paired CD4+ and CD8+ T-cell subsets that had been sorted. Of the 60 to 70 subjects in the cohort, around 14 were HAM/TSP patients, 34 were multiple sclerosis patients, and 20 were healthy controls. Peripheral blood TCR-beta repertoires from patients with HTLV-I-associated myelopathy (HAM/TSP), patients with multiple sclerosis, and healthy controls were compared in the study using UMI-based sequencing. General findings and caveats noted by the study authors: In phylogenetic analysis, the repertoires of 18 of 34 MS patients grouped into a cluster of related CDR3 sequences, which suggests a possible signature at the repertoire level. No association of the MS cluster with clinical or MRI features was observed, and the need for larger cohorts was stated by the authors. No identical CDR3 amino acid sequences were shared among expanded clones across subjects, suggesting private TCR-beta repertoires in all groups. The highest TCR clonal expansion was observed in HAM/TSP patients, whereas the lowest was observed in MS patients, even when compared with healthy controls.

The germline V gene encodes CDR1 ENHRY and CDR2 SYGVKD. Trimming takes 4 bases from V and 8 bases from J, and the germline ends sit 14 bases apart. The CDR3 goes from the cysteine to the phenylalanine over 13 residues. The DNA shown is the 39-base CDR3, in frame from base 1. cDNA was synthesized by template-switch 5'RACE using a primer with a 10-nucleotide random unique molecular identifier that tagged each TCR transcript. Over 180 million TCR-beta sequences, covering 15-18 subjects, were produced in each sequencing run. The RNeasy kit was used to extract total RNA. TCR-beta VDJ regions were amplified with primers for the TCR constant region and the 5'RACE anchor, using the KAPA Real-time Library Amplification kit. Sample indexes and Illumina adaptors were added in a first PCR, after which library yield was increased in a second PCR. After purification with Ampure beads, the TCR product of roughly 650 bp was size-selected on a 2% E-gel SizeSelection system. Library quality was checked on a Bioanalyzer, concentration was measured with Qubit, and libraries were quantified with the Kapa Library Quantification kit before pooling. An Illumina HiSeq 2500 was used to sequence the libraries paired-end at 2 x 150 bp. To increase sequence diversity, about 25-30% phiX was spiked into each library pool. Per the original workflow: Quality-filtered reads were processed with the UMI-based MiGEC pipeline, and over 75% of raw TCR sequences were removed by the MiGEC pipeline during error correction. IMGT germline references were used for alignment of VDJ genes, and clonotypes were defined by a unique CDR3 amino acid sequence together with V-J genes. Clonal expansion, Shannon diversity, and CDR3 relatedness (CalcPairwiseDistances, ClusterSamples) were evaluated with VDJtools, and phylogenetic trees were built with CLCbio workbench. Clones with at least 8 unique UMIs were defined as expanded, with this threshold being based on coefficient-of-variation modelling across technical triplicates. In-frame beta chains were kept once TCRdb had trimmed the public reads at Q25 with fastp and called clones with MiXCR. Entries are consolidated by CDR3 protein sequence, retaining the most common genes and DNA. These V and J calls originate from TCRdb's pipeline instead of the authors' own analysis. Within this sample are roughly 65,000 distinct CDR3 sequences, with roughly 4.9% of them counted one time only. 5.6% of the sample is in the top ten clones.

This clonotype was observed many times. Its antigen remains unidentified. Base qualities are not recorded, but no much larger clone differs from it by a single base. Libraries from unsorted PBMCs were made from 2 million PBMCs kept in RNAlater at -80 degrees C until RNA extraction. The multiple sclerosis patients were enrolled in a US clinical protocol that evaluated disease progression with magnetic resonance imaging. Peripheral blood was subjected to Ficoll-Hypaque density gradient centrifugation to isolate PBMCs, which were then cryopreserved in liquid nitrogen. This receptor chain uses TRBV10-3 and TRBJ1-2, with the D gene too uncertain to name. Sequenced sample: PBMCs. The sequence was collected from a human donor with multiple sclerosis. The donor label of this sample is uncertain. The CDR3 in this case is CAISVTTEGGYTF. At the DNA level, the sequence is TGTGCCATCAGTGTGACGACCGAAGGGGGCTACACCTTC.